This T cell receptor beta chain was retrieved from a study of OX40 agonist ivuxolimab in advanced cancers. Study-wide context: Eligibility admitted prior anti-PD-1, anti-PD-L1 or anti-CTLA-4 therapy; roughly 39% had some. General study results and limits: Fewer expanded clones were found on average in CD4+ than in CD8+ T cells. CD4+ and CD8+ T cells in blood underwent clonal expansion by week 6 at 0.1 to 3.0 mg/kg. Low normalized T-cell clonal expansion also characterized some of the nonresponders.

Produced via immunoSEQ multiplex PCR; TCRdb's table is partial and in-frame only. Of 54,000 or so clones listed, 80% are singletons. This clone was counted a few times. What it binds is not known. V lost 6 bases and J lost 1; bases outside the gene matches: 5. The germline CDR1 and CDR2 sequences are MNHEY and SVGAGI. This CDR3 comprises 14 residues. The source was CD4+ or CD8+ T cells sorted from blood, collected in a trial of the OX40 agonist ivuxolimab. This TCR was recovered from an adult with an advanced solid tumor such as melanoma, head and neck, liver or kidney cancer. The chain employs TRBV6-5 and TRBJ2-7; 8 bases fit TRBD2. CDR3 DNA: TGTGCCAGCAGAAAGCAGCGGGGGTCCTACGAGCAGTACTTC. It translates to CASRKQRGSYEQYF.